This T cell receptor beta chain was retrieved from a study of blood T cell repertoires in COVID-19. As for the study in general: From the United States, Italy and Spain came samples of acute and convalescent COVID-19. T cells, B-cell-depleted T cells, or PBMCs supplied cDNA or gDNA.

CDR3 length: 17 amino acids. In germline, CDR1 is SGDLS, CDR2 YYNGEE. V lost 3 bases and J lost 9; bases outside the gene matches: 10. In the source study's methods: Reference gene primer amplification yielded estimated nucleated cell counts. This table comes from immunoSEQ multiplex PCR, and its TCRdb copy is limited to in-frame clones, with some not included. V, J and clone size were drawn from that table, and D and trimming were deduced from the DNA. The table has around 180,000 clones, approximately 87% seen once. The sample comprised peripheral blood. The chain couples TRBV9 to TRBJ2-1; TRBD2 matches 15 bases. The clonotype comes from a man aged 65 to 79 with active or convalescent COVID-19. CDR3 loop: CASSGGLAGGIKGEQFF. In DNA, the CDR3 is TGTGCCAGCAGCGGTGGACTAGCGGGAGGGATAAAAGGTGAGCAGTTCTTC.